The entry that follows covers one T cell receptor beta chain sequence. The data belong to a study of blood T cell repertoires in COVID-19. Background on the study: Both acute and convalescent COVID-19 samples were obtained from the United States, Italy and Spain.

The CDR3 extends over 12 amino acids. Trimming removed 0 bases from V and 6 bases from J, with 5 bases in between. Germline V CDR1 and CDR2: SGHDN, FVKESK. Libraries were prepared by immunoSEQ multiplex PCR; TCRdb keeps only in-frame clonotypes and omits some of them. The sample contains under 200,000 clones, roughly 86% of which appear only once. The chain employs TRBV14 and TRBJ1-2, with D unresolved. This sequence originates from a man younger than 35 with active or convalescent COVID-19. Sequencing was carried out using peripheral blood. The CDR3 loop is CASSQDRNGYTF. As DNA, the CDR3 is TGTGCCAGCAGCCAAGATCGTAATGGCTACACCTTC. The full variable domain, in which reference TRBV14 and TRBJ1-2 provide the parts outside the CDR3, is EAGVTQFPSHSVIEKGQTVTLRCDPISGHDNLYWYRRVMGKEIKFLLHFVKESKQDESGMPNNRFLAERTGGTYSTLKVQPAELEDSGVYFCASSQDRNGYTFGSGTRLTVV.